The 28 T cell receptor beta chains in this list originate from one sample, sequenced in a study of regulatory T cells in long-lasting Graves disease. Assembly of TCR beta libraries relied on iRepertoire HTBI primers together with Arm-PCR of CDR3 regions. One entry per CDR3 protein, called by TCRdb with MiXCR from the multiplex PCR reads. The sample has 300,000 to 400,000 distinct CDR3 sequences; 15% to 20% are singletons. The time point denotes: newly diagnosed GD, antithyroid drugs for less than 3 months. The TCR library was prepared using RNA isolated from PBMCs. This material consisted of peripheral blood mononuclear cells (PBMCs), taken at new diagnosis, from a patient treated with antithyroid drugs. Receptors originate from a female donor with Graves disease.

This clonotype was counted at least ten times. The V and J genes are TRBV2 and TRBJ2-1, with D possibly called TRBD1 or TRBD2 (5 bases each). The CDR3 runs to 13 residues. Per germline, CDR1 SNHLY and CDR2 FYNNEI. V was pared by 11 bases and J by 4 bases, with 15 bases between. DNA of the CDR3: TGTGCCGGCACCGGGACCCCGTACAATGAGCAGTTCTTC. It codes for CAGTGTPYNEQFF.

This clonotype was picked up many times. V is TRBV10-3 and J is TRBJ2-1; D is possibly TRBD1 or TRBD2 (5 bases each). The CDR3 loop spans 13 amino acids. The ends were cut back, 7 bases at V and 7 bases at J, with 14 bases in the middle. The germline gives CDR1 ENHRY, CDR2 SYGVKD. For the CDR3, the DNA is TGTGCCATCAACCCAGGGCCGGGGAATGAGCAGTTCTTC. This gives the protein CAINPGPGNEQFF.

This clonotype was recorded at least ten times. V and J are TRBV28 and TRBJ2-7, with D perhaps being TRBD1 or TRBD2 (5 bases each). The CDR3 runs to 14 residues. V was pared by 3 bases and J by 2 bases, with 11 bases between. Germline CDR1 is MDHEN and CDR2 is SYDVKM. CDR3 sequence: CASSLLGRPYEQYF. The CDR3 DNA reads TGTGCCAGCAGTTTGTTGGGACGCCCCTACGAGCAGTACTTC.

Concerning this clonotype: A much bigger clone sits one base away, suggesting this may be a read error. V is TRBV11-2 and J is TRBJ1-6; no clear D. Trimming removed 4 bases at V and 0 bases at J, with 16 bases between. The CDR3 contains 18 residues. Germline V gene lookup returns CDR1 SGHAT and CDR2 FQNNGV. The CDR3 DNA is TGTGCCAGCAGCTCCGGACTATTTTCGTGCTCCTATAATTCACCCCTCCACTTT. Translating gives CASSSGLFSCSYNSPLHF.

The chain has TRBV28 and TRBJ1-5, with D possibly being TRBD1 (6 bases). The ends were cut back, 2 bases at V and 7 bases at J, with 15 bases in the middle. Per the germline V gene, CDR1 is MDHEN and CDR2 is SYDVKM. This CDR3 is 15 amino acids long. The CDR3 spells CASSLTDRLGQPQHF. In DNA form, the CDR3 reads TGTGCCAGCAGTTTAACAGACAGGCTGGGACAGCCCCAGCATTTT.

This clonotype was detected ten times or more. The V and J genes are TRBV12-3 or TRBV12-4 and TRBJ2-7; D call uncertain. Deletions cut 2 bases from V and 2 bases from J, with 10 bases between. The CDR3 covers 14 residues. DNA for the CDR3: TGTGCCAGCAGTTTAATGGGATACGCCTACGAGCAGTACTTC. As protein: CASSLMGYAYEQYF.

This clonotype was counted a few times. The CDR3 here is CASGTGRGYTF. The CDR3 DNA sequence: TGTGCCAGCGGGACCGGAAGGGGCTACACCTTC. This sequence joins TRBV6-1 and TRBJ1-2, with D perhaps matching TRBD1 (5 bases). This CDR3 spans 11 amino acids. Per the germline V gene, CDR1 is MNHNS and CDR2 is SASEGT. V was cut by 8 bases and J by 8 bases, with 12 bases left in between.

This clonotype was recorded once. Possible read error: a much larger clone is one base away. The chain employs TRBV6-2 or TRBV6-3 and TRBJ2-5, with D possibly matching TRBD2 (5 bases). This CDR3 contains 15 residues. CDR1 MNHEY and CDR2 SVGEGT come from the germline V gene. CDR3 coding DNA: TGTGCCAGCAGTTCCGACGGCGGGCGGATGGAGACCCGGTACTTC. Its protein product is CASSSDGGRMETRYF.

At least ten counts were recorded for this clonotype. The chain recombines TRBV2 with TRBJ2-6; no reliable D call. The V gene's germline CDR1 is SNHLY and CDR2 FYNNEI. V lost 2 bases, J lost 0 bases, and 2 bases lay in between. The CDR3 contains 14 residues. This CDR3 reads CASSERSGANVLTF. In DNA, the CDR3 is TGTGCCAGCAGTGAACGCTCTGGGGCCAACGTCCTGACTTTC. The complete variable domain, with remaining parts taken from reference TRBV2 and TRBJ2-6, reads EPEVTQTPSHQVTQMGQEVILRCVPISNHLYFYWYRQILGQKVEFLVSFYNNEISEKSEIFDDQFSVERPDGSNFTLKIRSTKLEDSAMYFCASSERSGANVLTFGAGSRLTVL.

This clonotype appeared many times. This chain joins TRBV2 and TRBJ2-2, with TRBD1 as a possible D gene (5 bases). The ends were cut back, 8 bases at V and 4 bases at J, with 14 bases in the middle. The CDR3 runs 14 residues. From germline, CDR1 is SNHLY and CDR2 FYNNEI. CDR3 DNA: TGTGCCAGCGGACCCCTACAGGCCACCGGGGAGCTGTTTTTT. It codes for CASGPLQATGELFF.

This clonotype was seen repeatedly, ten times or more. The junction departs from the called germline gene at one end, perhaps through a read error. CDR3 sequence reads: CASSTDRRIIF. The DNA of the CDR3 is TGTGCCAGTAGTACAGACCGCAGGATCATCTTT. The J gene is TRBJ1-1, the V gene TRBV19, with D uncertain. The CDR3 totals 11 residues. Germline values: CDR1 LNHDA, CDR2 SQIVND (reference sequence).

The gene calls are TRBV19 and TRBJ1-5; D is perhaps TRBD1 (5 bases). Germline CDR1 is LNHDA and CDR2 is SQIVND (reference sequence). Trimming took off 4 bases at V and 0 bases at J, with 10 bases between the two ends. This CDR3 comprises 15 residues. The CDR3 bases are TGTGCCAGTAGTACGGGACCGCATAGCAATCAGCCCCAGCATTTT. Protein sequence: CASSTGPHSNQPQHF.

This clonotype was detected ten times or more. The chain is built from TRBV6-1 and TRBJ2-1, with D possibly being TRBD1 or TRBD2 (7 bases each). CDR3 length: 15 amino acids. CDR1 MNHNS and CDR2 SASEGT come from the germline V gene. The V end lost 6 bases, the J end lost 2 bases, and 14 bases lay between the germline ends. CDR3 nucleotide sequence: TGTGCCAGCAGCAGGGAGGGGGCCACCTACAATGAGCAGTTCTTC. It yields the protein CASSREGATYNEQFF.

In its sample, this clonotype was seen many times. The chain carries TRBV11-2 and TRBJ2-1; unclear D gene. This CDR3 has 15 residues. V was trimmed by 2 bases and J by 2 bases, leaving 10 bases between them. In germline, CDR1 is SGHAT, CDR2 FQNNGV. The CDR3 DNA follows: TGTGCCAGCAGCTTAAATCTTGGCACCTACAATGAGCAGTTCTTC. Residues: CASSLNLGTYNEQFF.

There are a few counts of this clonotype. The chain combines TRBV18 with TRBJ2-1; D is unclear. The germline CDR1 and CDR2 sequences are KGHSH and LQKENI. Trimming removed 0 bases from V and 5 bases from J, with 8 bases in between. The CDR3 loop spans 14 amino acids. The CDR3: CASSPPSLHNEQFF. CDR3 DNA: TGTGCCAGCTCACCACCGTCCCTTCACAATGAGCAGTTCTTC. Complete variable domain (other parts from reference TRBV18 and TRBJ2-1): NAGVMQNPRHLVRRRGQEARLRCSPMKGHSHVYWYRQLPEEGLKFMVYLQKENIIDESGMPKERFSAEFPKEGPSILRIQQVVRGDSAAYFCASSPPSLHNEQFFGPGTRLTVL.

This clonotype was counted many times. The chain recombines TRBV7-2 with TRBJ1-1; a weak D match, TRBD1 (5 bases). V lost 7 bases and J 3 bases, leaving 12 bases between the germline ends. CDR1 is SGHTA and CDR2 is FQGNSA in the germline V gene. The CDR3 runs to 13 residues. CDR3 nucleotides: TGTGCCAGCAACCCCCCGGGGCACACTGAAGCTTTCTTT. As protein: CASNPPGHTEAFF.

The table lists this clonotype with many counts. The chain uses TRBV6-5 and TRBJ2-1; D is uncertain. The CDR3 runs 15 residues. CDR1 and CDR2 from the germline V gene are MNHEY and SVGAGI. Trimming shortened V by 3 bases and J by 2 bases, and 11 bases separated the two germline ends. The chain's CDR3 is CASSYTGLPYNEQFF. The CDR3 region has the DNA TGTGCCAGCAGTTATACGGGCCTCCCCTACAATGAGCAGTTCTTC.

This clonotype was recorded many times. The chain carries TRBV28 and TRBJ1-2; D may be TRBD1 (6 bases). The CDR3 totals 12 residues. Trimming cost V 7 bases and J 8 bases, with 14 bases left between them. Germline-derived CDR1 and CDR2 are MDHEN and SYDVKM. Here the CDR3 DNA reads TGTGCCAGCAATACAGGGAGTGAGGGCTACACCTTC. Translation: CASNTGSEGYTF.

The sample holds many counts of this clonotype. The rearrangement joins TRBV13 to TRBJ2-7; 9 bases fit TRBD2. Trimming took 4 bases from V and 5 from J; bases not matched to a gene: 6. CDR3 length: 14 amino acids. From germline, CDR1 is PRHDT and CDR2 FYEKMQ (reference sequence). The CDR3 DNA sequence: TGTGCCAGCAGCTCAGGACTAGCGAGAGACGAGCAGTACTTC. This codes for CASSSGLARDEQYF.

This clonotype was counted ten times or more. V and J are TRBV19 and TRBJ1-1; 11 positions match TRBD1. Germline CDR1 reads LNHDA; CDR2 reads SQIVND (reference sequence). V trimming: 6 bases; J trimming: 0 bases; junction bases outside the gene matches: 12. The CDR3 extends over 18 amino acids. The CDR3 spells CASRTLRDRGSMNTEAFF. The CDR3 coding sequence is TGTGCCAGTAGGACGCTCCGGGACAGGGGGTCGATGAACACTGAAGCTTTCTTT.

The chain joins TRBV20-1 to TRBJ2-1, with D possibly being TRBD1 or TRBD2 (5 bases each). There are 15 residues in the CDR3. The V and J ends lost 5 bases and 7 bases respectively, with 21 bases between them. In germline, CDR1 is DFQATT, CDR2 SNEGSKA (reference sequence). CDR3 nucleotides: TGCAGTGCTTTCTCATGGGGGATCGGTGAGAATGAGCAGTTCTTC. Translation: CSAFSWGIGENEQFF.

This clonotype was recorded at least ten times. The V gene is TRBV2, the J gene TRBJ2-3; no reliable D call. CDR1 is SNHLY, CDR2 FYNNEI, per germline. Trimming removed 2 bases at V and 0 bases at J, with 9 bases between. This CDR3 has 15 amino acids. CDR3 sequence reads: CASSETAGSTDTQYF. CDR3 in DNA: TGTGCCAGCAGTGAAACGGCAGGTAGCACAGATACGCAGTATTTT.

In regard to this clonotype: A much bigger clone sits one base away, suggesting this may be a read error. The chain uses TRBV20-1 and TRBJ2-7; perhaps TRBD2 as D (6 bases). Germline loops: CDR1 DFQATT, CDR2 SNEGSKA (reference sequence). V was clipped by 6 bases and J by 2 bases, with 14 bases between them. There are 13 residues in the CDR3. DNA for the CDR3: TGCAGTGCCTATAGGAGGGACCCCTACGAGCAGTACTTC. Translated, it gives CSAYRRDPYEQYF.

A note on this clonotype: This may be a read error: a much more frequent sequence differs by one nucleotide. The chain joins TRBV10-1 to TRBJ2-2; 8 bases map to TRBD2. Germline V CDR1 and CDR2: WNHNN, SYGVQD (reference sequence). J gave up 3 bases and V 3 bases, and 9 bases lay outside the gene matches. This CDR3 region has 17 residues. CDR3 loop: CASSESVSGRDTGELFF. The DNA of the CDR3 is TGCGCCAGCAGTGAATCAGTAAGCGGGAGAGACACCGGGGAGCTGTTTTTT.

This clonotype was recorded at least ten times. The J gene is TRBJ1-2, the V gene TRBV25-1; TRBD1 matches 8 bases. V lost 5 bases and J lost 7; bases outside the gene matches: 3. CDR1 is MGHDK and CDR2 is SYGVNS in the germline V gene. The CDR3 length is 12 residues. The CDR3 DNA is TGTGCCAGCAGTTTCACAGGGGGTGGCTACACCTTC. It specifies CASSFTGGGYTF.

This clonotype has a count of ten or more. The DNA of the CDR3 is TGTGCCAGCAGGAGCACAGGAGGTACCGTCCTGACTTTC. Translated: CASRSTGGTVLTF. V and J are TRBV7-9 and TRBJ2-6, with D perhaps being TRBD1 or TRBD2 (5 bases each). The CDR3 runs to 13 residues. Germline V gives CDR1 SEHNR, CDR2 FQNEAQ (reference sequence). V was shortened by 6 bases and J by 12 bases, with 15 bases between the two germline ends.

The chain is built from TRBV6-1 and TRBJ1-4, with TRBD1 matching over 11 bases. J was trimmed by 5 bases and V by 5 bases; bases with no gene match: 4. This CDR3 contains 15 residues. Germline values: CDR1 MNHNS, CDR2 SASEGT. This chain's CDR3 is CASSTRDRGNEKLFF. The CDR3 nucleotides are TGTGCCAGCAGTACCCGGGACAGGGGGAATGAAAAACTGTTTTTT.

The chain couples TRBV29-1 to TRBJ1-4, with D perhaps matching TRBD1 (5 bases). V was shortened by 5 bases and J by 8 bases, with 18 bases between the two germline ends. The CDR3 length is 14 residues. Germline CDR1 and CDR2: SQVTM and ANQGSEA. CDR3: CSVTVTRGSEKLFF. The CDR3 DNA sequence: TGCAGCGTTACCGTGACGCGGGGCAGCGAAAAACTGTTTTTT.